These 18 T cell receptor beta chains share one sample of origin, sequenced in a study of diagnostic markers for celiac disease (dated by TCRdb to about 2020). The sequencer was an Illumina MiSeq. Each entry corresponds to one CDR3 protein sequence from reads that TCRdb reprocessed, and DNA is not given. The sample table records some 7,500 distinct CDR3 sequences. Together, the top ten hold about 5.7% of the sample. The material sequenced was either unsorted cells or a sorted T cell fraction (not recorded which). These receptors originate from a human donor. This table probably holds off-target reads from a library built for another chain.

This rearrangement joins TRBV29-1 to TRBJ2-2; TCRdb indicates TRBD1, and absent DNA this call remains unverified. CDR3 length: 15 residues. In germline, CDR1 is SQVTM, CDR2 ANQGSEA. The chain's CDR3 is CSVGGTGTDTGELFF.

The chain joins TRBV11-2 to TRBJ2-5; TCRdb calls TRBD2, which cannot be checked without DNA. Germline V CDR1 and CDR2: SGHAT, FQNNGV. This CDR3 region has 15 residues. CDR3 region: CASSRTSGALETQYF.

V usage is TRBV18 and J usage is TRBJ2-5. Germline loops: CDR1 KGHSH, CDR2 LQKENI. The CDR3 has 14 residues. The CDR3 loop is CASSPPGVQETQYF.

CDR3: CASSIAGGGTDTQYF. The chain employs TRBV12-3 or TRBV12-4 and TRBJ2-3; absent DNA, TCRdb's TRBD1 call cannot be checked. The CDR3 consists of 15 residues.

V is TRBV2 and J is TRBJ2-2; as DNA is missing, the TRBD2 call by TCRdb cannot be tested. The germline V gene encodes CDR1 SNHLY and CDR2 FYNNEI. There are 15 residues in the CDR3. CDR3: CASSLLTSGSGELFF.

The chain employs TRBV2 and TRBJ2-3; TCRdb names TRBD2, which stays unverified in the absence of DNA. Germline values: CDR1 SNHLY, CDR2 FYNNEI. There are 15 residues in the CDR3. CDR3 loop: CAGKGLAGRSDTQYF.

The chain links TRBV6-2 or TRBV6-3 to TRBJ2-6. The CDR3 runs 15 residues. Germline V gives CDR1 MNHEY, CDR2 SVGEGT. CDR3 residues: CASSHRGAGANVLTF.

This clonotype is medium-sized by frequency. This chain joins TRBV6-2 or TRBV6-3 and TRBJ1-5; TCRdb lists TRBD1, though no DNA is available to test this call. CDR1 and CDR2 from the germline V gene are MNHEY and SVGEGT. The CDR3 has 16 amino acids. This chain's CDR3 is CASSYSGGVGNQPQHF.

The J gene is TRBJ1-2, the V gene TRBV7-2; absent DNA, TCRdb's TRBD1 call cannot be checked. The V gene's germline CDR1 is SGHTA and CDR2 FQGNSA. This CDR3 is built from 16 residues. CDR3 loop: CASSLNHPGTPNGYTF.

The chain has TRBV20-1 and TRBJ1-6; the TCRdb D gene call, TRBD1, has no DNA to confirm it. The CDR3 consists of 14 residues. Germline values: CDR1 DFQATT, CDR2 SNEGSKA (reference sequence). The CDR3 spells CSARSRTGNSPLHF.

CDR3 amino acids: CAIATRSYEQYF. The chain joins TRBV10-3 to TRBJ2-7; lacking DNA, the TRBD1 call made by TCRdb goes unchecked. The CDR3 is 12 residues long. Germline V gene sequence: CDR1 ENHRY, CDR2 SYGVKD.

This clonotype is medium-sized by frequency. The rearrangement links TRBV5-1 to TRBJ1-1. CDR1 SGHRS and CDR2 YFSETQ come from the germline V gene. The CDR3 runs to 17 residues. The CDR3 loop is CASSLAVLAQKNTEAFF.

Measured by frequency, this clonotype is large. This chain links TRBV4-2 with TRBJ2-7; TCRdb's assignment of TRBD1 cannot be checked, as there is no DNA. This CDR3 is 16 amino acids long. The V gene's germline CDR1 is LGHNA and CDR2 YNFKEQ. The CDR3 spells CASSQGGQGWIYEQYF.

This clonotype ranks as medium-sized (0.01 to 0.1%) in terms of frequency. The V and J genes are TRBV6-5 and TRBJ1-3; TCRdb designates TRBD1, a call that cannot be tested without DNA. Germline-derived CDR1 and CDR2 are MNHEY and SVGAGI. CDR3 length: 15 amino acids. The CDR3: CASSWQRGLGNTIYF.

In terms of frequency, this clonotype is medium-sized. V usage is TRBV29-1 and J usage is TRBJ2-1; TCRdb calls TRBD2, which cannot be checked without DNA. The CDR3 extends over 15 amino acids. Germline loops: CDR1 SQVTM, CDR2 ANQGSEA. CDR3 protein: CSVVYLAGGNNEQFF.

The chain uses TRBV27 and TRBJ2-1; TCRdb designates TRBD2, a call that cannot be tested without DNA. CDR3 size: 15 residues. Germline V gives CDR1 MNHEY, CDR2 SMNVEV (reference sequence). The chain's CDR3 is CASSPQTSGSLLQFF.

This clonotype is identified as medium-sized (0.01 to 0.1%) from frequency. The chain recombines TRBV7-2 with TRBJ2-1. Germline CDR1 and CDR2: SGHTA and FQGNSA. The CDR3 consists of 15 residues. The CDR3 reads CASSLDRDSYNEQFF.

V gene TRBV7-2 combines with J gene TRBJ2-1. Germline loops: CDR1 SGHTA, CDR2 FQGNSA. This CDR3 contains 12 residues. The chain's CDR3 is CASSPNTPEQFF.